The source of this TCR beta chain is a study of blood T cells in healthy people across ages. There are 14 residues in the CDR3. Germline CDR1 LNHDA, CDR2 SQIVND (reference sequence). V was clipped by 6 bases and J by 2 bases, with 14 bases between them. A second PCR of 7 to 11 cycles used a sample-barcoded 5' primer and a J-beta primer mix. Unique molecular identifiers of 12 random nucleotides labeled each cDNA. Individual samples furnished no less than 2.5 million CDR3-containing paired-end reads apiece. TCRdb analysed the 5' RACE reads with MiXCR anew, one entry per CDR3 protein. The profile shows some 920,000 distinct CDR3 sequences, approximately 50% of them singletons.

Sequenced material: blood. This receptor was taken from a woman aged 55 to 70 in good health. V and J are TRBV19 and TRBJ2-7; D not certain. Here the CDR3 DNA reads TGTGCCAGTAGCCACCGCTATGCTGCCTACGAGCAGTACTTC. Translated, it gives CASSHRYAAYEQYF.